Listed below are T cell receptor beta chains from one sample, sequenced in a study of T cell responses to AZD1222 COVID-19 vaccine. Generated by immunoSEQ multiplex PCR, the TCRdb table keeps only in-frame clones and is missing some. The sample contains about 85,000 clones, roughly 90% of which appear only once. Sequencing was performed on peripheral blood, taken on day 0 of AZD1222 vaccination. The receptors were sampled from an adult in good health. CDR3s include the opening cysteine and the closing phenylalanine or tryptophan. D genes are given only for firm matches. Expanded clones are given a class, and other clones once, few, many or no size at all.

V gene: TRBV25-1
clone size: few
D gene: NA
J gene: TRBJ1-1
CDR3 protein: CASSERGHGTEAFF
CDR3 DNA: TGTGCCAGCAGTGAACGGGGGCATGGCACTGAAGCTTTCTTT

V gene: TRBV6-5
clone size: NA
D gene: NA
J gene: TRBJ1-5
CDR3 protein: CATQGRDAGQPQHF
CDR3 DNA: TGTGCCACCCAAGGGAGGGACGCGGGTCAGCCCCAGCATTTT

V gene: TRBV19
clone size: NA
D gene: NA
J gene: TRBJ2-7
CDR3 protein: CASSIDSGVGYEQYF
CDR3 DNA: TGTGCCAGTAGTATAGATTCGGGAGTGGGGTACGAGCAGTACTTC

V gene: TRBV21-1
clone size: once
D gene: NA
J gene: TRBJ2-7
CDR3 protein: CASSQNREGSSYEQYF
CDR3 DNA: TGTGCCAGCAGCCAGAACAGGGAGGGGTCCTCCTACGAGCAGTACTTC

V gene: TRBV18
clone size: NA
D gene: NA
J gene: TRBJ2-5
CDR3 protein: CASSLLGVQETQYF
CDR3 DNA: TGTGCCAGCTCACTCCTAGGTGTCCAAGAGACCCAGTACTTC

V gene: TRBV2
clone size: NA
D gene: TRBD2
J gene: TRBJ2-1
CDR3 protein: CASKGGRYNEQFF
CDR3 DNA: TGTGCCAGCAAAGGCGGGAGGTACAATGAGCAGTTCTTC

V gene: TRBV4-1
clone size: NA
D gene: TRBD1
J gene: TRBJ2-5
CDR3 protein: CASSQSGTGTRSYF
CDR3 DNA: TGCGCCAGCAGCCAATCCGGGACAGGGACCCGATCGTACTTC

V gene: TRBV29-1
clone size: NA
D gene: NA
J gene: TRBJ2-2
CDR3 protein: CSVEAQSTGELFF
CDR3 DNA: TGCAGCGTTGAGGCCCAGTCCACCGGGGAGCTGTTTTTT

V gene: TRBV18
clone size: few
D gene: NA
J gene: TRBJ1-4
CDR3 protein: CASSPGKVATNEKLFF
CDR3 DNA: TGTGCCAGCTCACCAGGAAAGGTTGCAACTAATGAAAAACTGTTTTTT

V gene: TRBV18
clone size: NA
D gene: NA
J gene: TRBJ1-5
CDR3 protein: CASSPGPNSNQPQHF
CDR3 DNA: TGTGCCAGCTCACCTGGGCCAAATAGCAATCAGCCCCAGCATTTT

V gene: TRBV18
clone size: NA
D gene: NA
J gene: TRBJ2-7
CDR3 protein: CASSPRDGSSYEQYF
CDR3 DNA: TGTGCCAGCTCACCAAGGGACGGGAGCTCCTACGAGCAGTACTTC

V gene: TRBV14
clone size: NA
D gene: NA
J gene: TRBJ1-2
CDR3 protein: CASSQEGRYGYGYTF
CDR3 DNA: TGTGCCAGCAGCCAAGAAGGCCGGTATGGGTATGGCTACACCTTC

V gene: TRBV9
clone size: few
D gene: NA
J gene: TRBJ2-1
CDR3 protein: CASSVDGDTGTSSGEQFF
CDR3 DNA: TGTGCCAGCAGCGTAGATGGGGACACCGGGACTTCCTCGGGGGAGCAGTTCTTC

V gene: TRBV10-3
clone size: NA
D gene: TRBD1
J gene: TRBJ1-4
CDR3 protein: CAISEDRGREKLFF
CDR3 DNA: TGTGCCATCAGTGAAGACAGGGGAAGGGAAAAACTGTTTTTT

V gene: TRBV2
clone size: NA
D gene: NA
J gene: TRBJ2-7
CDR3 protein: CASRLIGYSYEQYF
CDR3 DNA: TGTGCCAGCAGGCTAATCGGGTACTCCTACGAGCAGTACTTC

V gene: TRBV4-2
clone size: NA
D gene: TRBD2
J gene: TRBJ2-5
CDR3 protein: CASSPGSGVVMETQYF
CDR3 DNA: TGTGCCAGCAGCCCCGGTAGCGGGGTGGTAATGGAGACCCAGTACTTC

V gene: TRBV7-9
clone size: NA
D gene: NA
J gene: TRBJ1-2
CDR3 protein: CASSARGSGLANYGYTF
CDR3 DNA: TGTGCCAGCAGCGCCCGCGGGTCGGGGCTAGCTAACTATGGCTACACCTTC

V gene: TRBV4-2
clone size: NA
D gene: NA
J gene: TRBJ2-7
CDR3 protein: CASSQDSKGGKEQYF
CDR3 DNA: TGTGCCAGCAGCCAAGACTCGAAAGGGGGTAAGGAGCAGTACTTC

V gene: TRBV7-3
clone size: NA
D gene: NA
J gene: TRBJ2-2
CDR3 protein: CASSAGPGGTGELFF
CDR3 DNA: TGTGCCAGCAGCGCTGGGCCGGGCGGGACCGGGGAGCTGTTTTTT

V gene: TRBV7-2
clone size: NA
D gene: NA
J gene: TRBJ2-5
CDR3 protein: CASSSYHQETQYF
CDR3 DNA: TGTGCCAGCAGCTCTTACCATCAAGAGACCCAGTACTTC

V gene: TRBV28
clone size: NA
D gene: TRBD1
J gene: TRBJ1-2
CDR3 protein: CASSRQGTSYGYTF
CDR3 DNA: TGTGCCAGCAGTCGACAGGGTACTTCCTATGGCTACACCTTC

V gene: TRBV15
clone size: once
D gene: NA
J gene: TRBJ2-2
CDR3 protein: CATSSPPPGTGELFF
CDR3 DNA: TGTGCCACCAGCAGCCCCCCCCCAGGGACCGGGGAGCTGTTTTTT

V gene: TRBV5-1
clone size: NA
D gene: TRBD1
J gene: TRBJ1-6
CDR3 protein: CASSREDRDSSPLHF
CDR3 DNA: TGCGCCAGCAGCCGGGAGGACAGGGATAGTTCACCCCTCCACTTT

V gene: TRBV28
clone size: NA
D gene: TRBD1
J gene: TRBJ2-5
CDR3 protein: CASSPAGGKETQYF
CDR3 DNA: TGTGCCAGCAGCCCGGCAGGGGGTAAGGAGACCCAGTACTTC

V gene: TRBV7-2
clone size: NA
D gene: NA
J gene: TRBJ1-1
CDR3 protein: CASRPGTPHTEAFF
CDR3 DNA: TGTGCCAGCCGTCCCGGGACCCCCCACACTGAAGCTTTCTTT

V gene: TRBV6-1
clone size: once
D gene: NA
J gene: TRBJ1-5
CDR3 protein: CASSEAPGNGQPQHF
CDR3 DNA: TGTGCCAGCAGTGAAGCGCCAGGGAACGGACAGCCCCAGCATTTT

V gene: TRBV28
clone size: NA
D gene: NA
J gene: TRBJ1-5
CDR3 protein: CASSPGQMSQPQHF
CDR3 DNA: TGTGCCAGCAGTCCTGGACAGATGAGTCAGCCCCAGCATTTT

V gene: TRBV4-1
clone size: few
D gene: NA
J gene: TRBJ1-5
CDR3 protein: CASSPSRAGGNNQPQHF
CDR3 DNA: TGCGCCAGCAGCCCTTCTAGGGCCGGGGGGAACAATCAGCCCCAGCATTTT

V gene: TRBV7-2
clone size: NA
D gene: TRBD2
J gene: TRBJ2-7
CDR3 protein: CASSLSGSVSIYEQYF
CDR3 DNA: TGTGCCAGCAGCCTTAGCGGGAGCGTAAGTATCTACGAGCAGTACTTC

V gene: TRBV6-5
clone size: NA
D gene: NA
J gene: TRBJ1-2
CDR3 protein: CASRISGTQRDGYTF
CDR3 DNA: TGTGCCAGCAGGATTTCCGGGACGCAGAGGGATGGCTACACCTTC

V gene: TRBV25-1
clone size: NA
D gene: NA
J gene: TRBJ1-1
CDR3 protein: CASSDPGRNTEAFF
CDR3 DNA: TGTGCCAGCAGTGATCCAGGGAGGAACACTGAAGCTTTCTTT

V gene: TRBV3-1/TRBV3-2
clone size: NA
D gene: TRBD1
J gene: TRBJ1-4
CDR3 protein: CASSRGTGGEKLFF
CDR3 DNA: TGTGCCAGCAGCCGAGGGACAGGGGGTGAAAAACTGTTTTTT

V gene: TRBV7-9
clone size: NA
D gene: NA
J gene: TRBJ2-7
CDR3 protein: CASSSFWGLGNEQYF
CDR3 DNA: TGTGCCAGCAGCTCTTTTTGGGGATTGGGCAACGAGCAGTACTTC

V gene: TRBV14
clone size: NA
D gene: NA
J gene: TRBJ2-1
CDR3 protein: CASSQVRGTVEQFF
CDR3 DNA: TGTGCCAGCAGCCAAGTGAGGGGGACCGTAGAGCAGTTCTTC

V gene: TRBV23-1
clone size: NA
D gene: TRBD1
J gene: TRBJ1-5
CDR3 protein: CASSQRDRESQPQHF
CDR3 DNA: TGCGCCAGCAGTCAACGGGACAGGGAGAGCCAGCCCCAGCATTTT